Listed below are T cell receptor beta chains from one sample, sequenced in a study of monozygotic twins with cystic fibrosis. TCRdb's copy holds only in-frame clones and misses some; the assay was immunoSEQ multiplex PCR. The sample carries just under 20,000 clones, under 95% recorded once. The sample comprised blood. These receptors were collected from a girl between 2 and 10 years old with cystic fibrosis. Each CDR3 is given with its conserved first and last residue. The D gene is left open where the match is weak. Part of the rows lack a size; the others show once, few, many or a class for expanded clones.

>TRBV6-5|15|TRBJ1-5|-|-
CASSYSRSNAQPQHF
TGTGCCAGCAGTTACTCCAGGAGTAATGCTCAGCCCCAGCATTTT
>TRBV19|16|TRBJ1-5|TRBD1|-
CASSPRDRGQGQPQHF
TGTGCCAGTAGTCCAAGGGACAGGGGGCAGGGACAGCCCCAGCATTTT
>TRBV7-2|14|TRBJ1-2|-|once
CASSLGVRGYGYTF
TGTGCCAGCAGCTTAGGGGTTCGGGGCTATGGCTACACCTTC
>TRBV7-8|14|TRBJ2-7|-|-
CASSPWQDGYEQYF
TGTGCCAGCAGCCCCTGGCAGGACGGCTACGAGCAGTACTTC
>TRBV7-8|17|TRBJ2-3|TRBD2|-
CASSIFRLAVTTDTQYF
TGTGCCAGCAGCATATTCCGACTAGCGGTTACCACAGATACGCAGTATTTT
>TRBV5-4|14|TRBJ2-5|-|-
CASRTEGLQETQYF
TGTGCCAGCAGGACCGAGGGACTTCAAGAGACCCAGTACTTC
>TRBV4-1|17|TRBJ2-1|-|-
CASSQQPGRPLYNEQFF
TGCGCCAGCAGCCAACAACCCGGGAGACCCCTTTACAATGAGCAGTTCTTC
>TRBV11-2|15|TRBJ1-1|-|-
CASSLLFGGGTEAFF
TGTGCCAGCAGCTTACTTTTCGGGGGCGGCACTGAAGCTTTCTTT
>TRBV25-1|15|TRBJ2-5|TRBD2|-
CASSEPGTREGTQYF
TGTGCCAGCAGTGAACCCGGGACTAGAGAAGGGACCCAGTACTTC
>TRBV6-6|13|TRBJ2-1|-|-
CASSYPRPNEQFF
TGTGCCAGCAGTTACCCCAGGCCCAATGAGCAGTTCTTC
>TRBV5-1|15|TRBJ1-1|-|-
CASSPEGRTNTEAFF
TGCGCCAGCAGCCCGGAGGGGAGAACTAACACTGAAGCTTTCTTT
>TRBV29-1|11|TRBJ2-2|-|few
CSVGWGGELFF
TGCAGCGTTGGTTGGGGCGGGGAGCTGTTTTTT
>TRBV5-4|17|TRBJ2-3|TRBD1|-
CASSLVDRGPLTDTQYF
TGTGCCAGCAGCTTGGTAGACAGGGGGCCACTCACAGATACGCAGTATTTT
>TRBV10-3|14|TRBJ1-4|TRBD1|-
CAISEGQGGEKLFF
TGTGCCATCAGTGAAGGACAGGGGGGGGAAAAACTGTTTTTT
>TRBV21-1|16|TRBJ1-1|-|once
CASSYRDRGLDTEAFF
TGTGCCAGCAGCTACCGGGACAGGGGGCTTGACACTGAAGCTTTCTTT
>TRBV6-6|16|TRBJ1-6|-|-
CASTYEGRSYNSPLHF
TGTGCCAGCACCTATGAGGGGCGGTCCTATAATTCACCCCTCCACTTT
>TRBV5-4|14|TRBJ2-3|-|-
CASSRPGSTDTQYF
TGTGCCAGCAGCCGCCCGGGGAGCACAGATACGCAGTATTTT
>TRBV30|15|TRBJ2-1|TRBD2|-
CAWTIGTSGSDEQFF
TGTGCCTGGACTATCGGGACTAGCGGGAGCGATGAGCAGTTCTTC
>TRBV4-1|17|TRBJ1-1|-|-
CASSQDQRGSLNTEAFF
TGCGCCAGCAGCCAAGATCAGCGGGGCAGTTTGAACACTGAAGCTTTCTTT
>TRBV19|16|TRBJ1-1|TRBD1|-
CASSSPGGTVNTEAFF
TGTGCCAGTAGTAGCCCTGGCGGGACAGTGAACACTGAAGCTTTCTTT
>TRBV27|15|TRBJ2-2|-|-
CASSSAGGFTGELFF
TGTGCCAGCAGTTCGGCAGGGGGGTTCACCGGGGAGCTGTTTTTT
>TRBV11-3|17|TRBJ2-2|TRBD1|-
CASSSNRDSRNTGELFF
TGTGCCAGCAGCTCAAACAGGGACAGTCGTAACACCGGGGAGCTGTTTTTT
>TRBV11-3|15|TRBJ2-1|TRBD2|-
CASSVGLAGYNEQFF
TGTGCCAGCAGTGTGGGACTAGCGGGATACAATGAGCAGTTCTTC
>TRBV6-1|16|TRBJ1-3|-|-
CASSEIRSRSGNTIYF
TGTGCCAGCAGTGAGATTCGTAGCCGTTCTGGAAACACCATATATTTT
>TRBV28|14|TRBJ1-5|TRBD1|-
CASSFPGDSQPQHF
TGTGCCAGCAGTTTCCCGGGGGACAGCCAGCCCCAGCATTTT
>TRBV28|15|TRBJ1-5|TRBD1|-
CASRSGTGLTEPQHF
TGTGCCAGCAGATCGGGGACAGGGTTGACTGAACCCCAGCATTTT
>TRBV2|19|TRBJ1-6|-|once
CASRDSVLITRTYNSPLHF
TGTGCCAGCAGGGACAGCGTTTTGATCACAAGAACTTATAATTCACCCCTCCACTTT
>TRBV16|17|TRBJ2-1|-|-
CASSQLFLAPDYNEQFF
TGTGCCAGCAGCCAGTTGTTCTTAGCCCCCGACTACAATGAGCAGTTCTTC
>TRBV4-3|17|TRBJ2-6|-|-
CASSQDRFPSGANVLTF
TGCGCCAGCAGCCAAGACAGGTTCCCCTCCGGGGCCAACGTCCTGACTTTC
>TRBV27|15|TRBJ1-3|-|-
CASSRQISSGNTIYF
TGTGCCAGCAGTCGACAGATTAGCTCTGGAAACACCATATATTTT
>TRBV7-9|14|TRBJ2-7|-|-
CASSLTGTLYEQYF
TGTGCCAGCAGCTTAACCGGGACGCTCTACGAGCAGTACTTC
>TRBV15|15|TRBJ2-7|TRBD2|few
CATSPRTSGINEQYF
TGTGCCACCAGCCCCCGGACTAGCGGGATCAACGAGCAGTACTTC
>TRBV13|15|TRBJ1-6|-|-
CASSSGGNDNSPLHF
TGTGCCAGCAGCTCCGGGGGAAACGATAATTCACCCCTCCACTTT
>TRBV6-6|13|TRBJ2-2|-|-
CASRVPGPGELFF
TGTGCCAGCAGGGTGCCAGGGCCCGGGGAGCTGTTTTTT
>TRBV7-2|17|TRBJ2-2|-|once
CASSLAVVGGASGELFF
TGTGCCAGCAGCTTAGCGGTGGTGGGAGGCGCCTCCGGGGAGCTGTTTTTT
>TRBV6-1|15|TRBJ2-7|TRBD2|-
CASSENWGGSYEQYF
TGTGCCAGCAGTGAAAACTGGGGCGGGAGTTACGAGCAGTACTTC
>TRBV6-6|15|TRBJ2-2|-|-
CASSYSDRNTGELFF
TGTGCCAGCAGTTACTCGGACAGGAACACCGGGGAGCTGTTTTTT
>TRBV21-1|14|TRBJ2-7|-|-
CASRKGREAYEQYF
TGTGCCAGCAGGAAGGGCAGGGAAGCCTACGAGCAGTACTTC
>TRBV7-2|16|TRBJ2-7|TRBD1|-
CASSPSAGTGSYEQYF
TGTGCCAGCAGCCCCAGTGCTGGGACAGGGTCCTACGAGCAGTACTTC
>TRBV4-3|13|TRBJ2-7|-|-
CASSQWTRYEQYF
TGCGCCAGCAGCCAATGGACAAGGTACGAGCAGTACTTC
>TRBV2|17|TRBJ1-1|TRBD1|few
CASSEGWDRLFNTEAFF
TGTGCCAGCAGTGAGGGGTGGGACAGACTTTTTAACACTGAAGCTTTCTTT
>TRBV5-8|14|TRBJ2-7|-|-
CASSSVGVGKEQYF
TGTGCCAGCAGCTCGGTGGGGGTCGGGAAAGAGCAGTACTTC
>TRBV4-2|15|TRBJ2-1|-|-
CASSQVELVGNEQFF
TGTGCCAGCAGCCAAGTGGAATTAGTAGGGAATGAGCAGTTCTTC
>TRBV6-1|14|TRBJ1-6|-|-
CASSEEGPYSPLHF
TGTGCCAGCAGTGAGGAGGGGCCCTATTCACCCCTCCACTTT
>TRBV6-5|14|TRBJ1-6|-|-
CASRDTGSYSPLHF
TGTGCCAGCAGAGATACAGGGAGTTATTCACCCCTCCACTTT
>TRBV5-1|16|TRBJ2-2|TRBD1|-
CASSPGTGGIGGELFF
TGCGCCAGCAGCCCCGGGACAGGGGGTATAGGCGGGGAGCTGTTTTTT
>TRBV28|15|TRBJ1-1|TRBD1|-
CASSARQGGNTEAFF
TGTGCCAGCAGTGCCCGACAGGGCGGGAACACTGAAGCTTTCTTT
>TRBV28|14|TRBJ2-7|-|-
CASSHNSVSYEQYF
TGTGCCAGCAGTCATAATTCCGTCTCCTACGAGCAGTACTTC
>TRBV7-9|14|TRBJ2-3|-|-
CASSRPGGTDTQYF
TGTGCCAGCAGCAGACCCGGGGGCACAGATACGCAGTATTTT
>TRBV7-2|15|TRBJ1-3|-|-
CASSLAGGSGNTIYF
TGTGCCAGCAGCTTAGCAGGCGGCTCTGGAAACACCATATATTTT
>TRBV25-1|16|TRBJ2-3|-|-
CASSESLALSTDTQYF
TGTGCCAGCAGTGAATCCTTAGCGTTGAGCACAGATACGCAGTATTTT
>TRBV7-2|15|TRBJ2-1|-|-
CASSQTPSSYNEQFF
TGTGCCAGCAGCCAGACACCGAGCTCCTACAATGAGCAGTTCTTC
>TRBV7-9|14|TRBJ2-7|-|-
CASSPGGVSYEQYF
TGTGCCAGCAGCCCCGGCGGCGTATCTTACGAGCAGTACTTC
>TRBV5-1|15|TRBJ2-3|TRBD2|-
CASSSLAGSTDTQYF
TGCGCCAGCAGCTCCTTAGCGGGGAGCACAGATACGCAGTATTTT
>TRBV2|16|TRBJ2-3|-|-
CASSPGIASSTDTQYF
TGTGCCAGCAGTCCCGGGATAGCGTCTAGCACAGATACGCAGTATTTT
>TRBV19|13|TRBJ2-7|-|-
CASSIEGNYEQYF
TGTGCCAGTAGTATAGAGGGGAACTACGAGCAGTACTTC